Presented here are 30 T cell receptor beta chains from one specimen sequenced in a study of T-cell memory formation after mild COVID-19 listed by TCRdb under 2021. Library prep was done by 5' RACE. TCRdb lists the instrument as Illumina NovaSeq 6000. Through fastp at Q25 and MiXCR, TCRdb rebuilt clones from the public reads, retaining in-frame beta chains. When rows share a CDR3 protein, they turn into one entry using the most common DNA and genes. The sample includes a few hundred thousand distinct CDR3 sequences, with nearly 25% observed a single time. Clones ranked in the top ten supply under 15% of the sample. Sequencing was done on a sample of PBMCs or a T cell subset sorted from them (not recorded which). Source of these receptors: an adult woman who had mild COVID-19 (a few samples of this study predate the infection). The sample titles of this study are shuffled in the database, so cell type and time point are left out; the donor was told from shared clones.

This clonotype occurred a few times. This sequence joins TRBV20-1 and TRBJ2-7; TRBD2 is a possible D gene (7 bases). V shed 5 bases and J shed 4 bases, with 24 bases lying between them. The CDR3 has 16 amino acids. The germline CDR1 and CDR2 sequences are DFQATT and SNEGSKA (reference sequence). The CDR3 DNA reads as TGCAGTGCTCGGAGGGGGGGCGGCGAGGTTTTTTACGAGCAGTACTTC. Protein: CSARRGGGEVFYEQYF.

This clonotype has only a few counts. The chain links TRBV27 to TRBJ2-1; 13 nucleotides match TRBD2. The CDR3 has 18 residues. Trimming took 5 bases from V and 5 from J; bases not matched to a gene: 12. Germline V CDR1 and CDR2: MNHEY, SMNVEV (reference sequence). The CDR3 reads CASSRTSGSLILNNEQFF. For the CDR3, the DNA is TGTGCCAGCAGTCGGACTAGCGGGAGTCTGATCTTAAACAATGAGCAGTTCTTC.

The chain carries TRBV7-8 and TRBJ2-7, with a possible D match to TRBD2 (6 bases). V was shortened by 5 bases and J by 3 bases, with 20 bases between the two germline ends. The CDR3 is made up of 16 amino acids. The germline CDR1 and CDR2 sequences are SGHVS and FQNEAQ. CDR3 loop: CASSPVSGAGSYEQYF. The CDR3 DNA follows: TGTGCCAGCAGCCCCGTTTCCGGGGCGGGGAGCTACGAGCAGTACTTC. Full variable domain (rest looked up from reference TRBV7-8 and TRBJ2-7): GAGVSQSPRYKVAKRGQDVALRCDPISGHVSLFWYQQALGQGPEFLTYFQNEAQLDKSGLPSDRFFAERPEGSVSTLKIQRTQQEDSAVYLCASSPVSGAGSYEQYFGPGTRLTVT.

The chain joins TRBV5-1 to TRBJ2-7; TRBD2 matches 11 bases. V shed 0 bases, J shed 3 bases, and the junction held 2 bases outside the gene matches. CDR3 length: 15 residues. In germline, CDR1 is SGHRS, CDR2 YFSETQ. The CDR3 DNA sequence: TGCGCCAGCAGCTTGGTCGGGACTAGCGGCTACGAGCAGTACTTC. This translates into CASSLVGTSGYEQYF.

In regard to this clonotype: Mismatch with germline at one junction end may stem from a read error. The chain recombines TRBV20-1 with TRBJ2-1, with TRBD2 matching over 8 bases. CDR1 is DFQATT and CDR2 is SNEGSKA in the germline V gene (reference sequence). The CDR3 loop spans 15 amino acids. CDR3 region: CRARQRGNSYNEQFF. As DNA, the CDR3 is TGCAGAGCTAGACAGCGGGGGAACTCCTACAATGAGCAGTTCTTC.

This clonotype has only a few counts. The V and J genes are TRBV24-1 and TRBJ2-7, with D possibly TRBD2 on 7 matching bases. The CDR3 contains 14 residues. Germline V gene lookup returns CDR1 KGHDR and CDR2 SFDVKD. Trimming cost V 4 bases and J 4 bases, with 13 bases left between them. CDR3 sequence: CATSDRGALYEQYF. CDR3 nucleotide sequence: TGTGCCACCAGTGACCGGGGGGCACTATACGAGCAGTACTTC.

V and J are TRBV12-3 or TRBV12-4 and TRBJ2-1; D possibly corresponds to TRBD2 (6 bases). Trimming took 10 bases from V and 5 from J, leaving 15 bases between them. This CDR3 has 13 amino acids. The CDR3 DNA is TGTGCCACCTCGCCCCGGGAGAACAATGAGCAGTTCTTC. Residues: CATSPRENNEQFF.

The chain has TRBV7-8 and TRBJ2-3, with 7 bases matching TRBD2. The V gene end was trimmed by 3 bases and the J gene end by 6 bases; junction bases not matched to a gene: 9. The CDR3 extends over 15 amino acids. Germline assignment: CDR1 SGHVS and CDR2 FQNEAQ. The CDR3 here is CASSFEGEGTDTQYF. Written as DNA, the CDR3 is TGTGCCAGCAGCTTCGAAGGGGAGGGGACGGATACGCAGTATTTT.

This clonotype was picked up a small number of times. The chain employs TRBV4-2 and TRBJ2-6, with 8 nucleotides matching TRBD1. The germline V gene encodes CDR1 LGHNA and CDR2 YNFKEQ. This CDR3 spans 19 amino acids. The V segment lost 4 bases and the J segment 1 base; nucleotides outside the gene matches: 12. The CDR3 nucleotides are TGTGCCAGCAGCCCATCGCGAGGACAGGGATTTTCTGGGGCCAACGTCCTGACTTTC. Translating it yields CASSPSRGQGFSGANVLTF.

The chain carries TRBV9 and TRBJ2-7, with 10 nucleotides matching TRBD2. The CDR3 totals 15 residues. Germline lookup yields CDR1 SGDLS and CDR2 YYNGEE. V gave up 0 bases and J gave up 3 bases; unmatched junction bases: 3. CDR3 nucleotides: TGTGCCAGCAGCGTAGACTCTAGCGGGGGCTACGAGCAGTACTTC. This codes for CASSVDSSGGYEQYF.

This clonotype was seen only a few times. As DNA, the CDR3 is TGTGCCAGCAGTTACCGCACAGGGTACAAGGCCGGGGAGCTGTTTTTT. It codes for CASSYRTGYKAGELFF. The chain links TRBV6-2 or TRBV6-3 to TRBJ2-2; weak D call: TRBD1 (6 bases). The CDR3 loop spans 16 amino acids. Deletions cut 2 bases from V and 6 bases from J, with 16 bases between. Germline-derived CDR1 and CDR2 are MNHEY and SVGEGT.

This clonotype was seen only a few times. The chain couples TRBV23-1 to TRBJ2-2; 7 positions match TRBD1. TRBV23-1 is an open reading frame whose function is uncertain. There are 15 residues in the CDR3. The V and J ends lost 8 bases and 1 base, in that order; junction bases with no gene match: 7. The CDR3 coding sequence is TGCGCCAGCGCAGACAGGGAAAAGAACACCGGGGAGCTGTTTTTT. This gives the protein CASADREKNTGELFF.

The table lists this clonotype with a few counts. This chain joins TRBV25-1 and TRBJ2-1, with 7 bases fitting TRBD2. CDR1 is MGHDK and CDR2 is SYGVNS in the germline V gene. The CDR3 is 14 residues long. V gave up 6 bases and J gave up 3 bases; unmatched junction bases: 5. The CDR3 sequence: CASRYGTNYNEQFF. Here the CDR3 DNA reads TGTGCCAGCAGGTACGGGACTAACTACAATGAGCAGTTCTTC.

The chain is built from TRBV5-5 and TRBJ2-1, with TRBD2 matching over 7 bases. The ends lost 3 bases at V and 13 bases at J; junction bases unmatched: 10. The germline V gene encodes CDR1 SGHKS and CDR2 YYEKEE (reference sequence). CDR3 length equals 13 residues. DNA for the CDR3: TGTGCCAGCAGCTCGAGATCCGGGACTAACCAGTTCTTC. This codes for CASSSRSGTNQFF.

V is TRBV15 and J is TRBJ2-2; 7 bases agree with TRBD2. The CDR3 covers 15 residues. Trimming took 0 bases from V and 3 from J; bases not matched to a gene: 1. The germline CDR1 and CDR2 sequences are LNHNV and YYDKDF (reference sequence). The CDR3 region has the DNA TGTGCCACCAGCAGAGAGGGGGGGTACACCGGGGAGCTGTTTTTT. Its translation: CATSREGGYTGELFF.

Here the CDR3 DNA reads TGTGCCAGCAGCTTACCGGGACTAGCGGGGTCCGGGGAGCTGTTTTTT. It translates to CASSLPGLAGSGELFF. The chain combines TRBV7-9 with TRBJ2-2, with 13 bases that match TRBD2. Germline values: CDR1 SEHNR, CDR2 FQNEAQ (reference sequence). This CDR3 is built from 16 residues. Germline trimming cut 2 bases from V and 6 bases from J; bases unmatched to any gene: 3.

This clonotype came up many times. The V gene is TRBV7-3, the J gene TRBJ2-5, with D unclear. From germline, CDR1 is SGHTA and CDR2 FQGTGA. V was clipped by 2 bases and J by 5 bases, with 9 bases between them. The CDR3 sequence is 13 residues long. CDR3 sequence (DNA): TGTGCCAGCAGCTTACAAGGTGTTGAGACCCAGTACTTC. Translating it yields CASSLQGVETQYF.

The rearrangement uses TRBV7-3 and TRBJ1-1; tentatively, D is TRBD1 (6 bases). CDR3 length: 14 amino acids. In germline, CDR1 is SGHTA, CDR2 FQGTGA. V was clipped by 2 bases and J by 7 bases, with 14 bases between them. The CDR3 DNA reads TGTGCCAGCAGCTTACAGGGGATGGGAAGTGAAGCTTTCTTT. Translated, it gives CASSLQGMGSEAFF.

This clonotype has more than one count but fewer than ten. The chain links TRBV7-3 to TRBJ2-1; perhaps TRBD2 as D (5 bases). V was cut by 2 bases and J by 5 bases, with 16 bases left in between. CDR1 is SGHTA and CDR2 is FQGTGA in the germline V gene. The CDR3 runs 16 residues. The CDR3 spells CASSLGGGVSHNEQFF. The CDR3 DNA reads TGTGCCAGCAGCTTAGGAGGTGGCGTTTCCCACAATGAGCAGTTCTTC.

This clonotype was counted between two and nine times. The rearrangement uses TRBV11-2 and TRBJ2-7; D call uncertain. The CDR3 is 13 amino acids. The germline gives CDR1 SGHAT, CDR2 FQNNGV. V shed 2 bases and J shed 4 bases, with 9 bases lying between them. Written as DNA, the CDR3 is TGTGCCAGCAGCTTATTTGCCTCATACGAGCAGTACTTC. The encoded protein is CASSLFASYEQYF.

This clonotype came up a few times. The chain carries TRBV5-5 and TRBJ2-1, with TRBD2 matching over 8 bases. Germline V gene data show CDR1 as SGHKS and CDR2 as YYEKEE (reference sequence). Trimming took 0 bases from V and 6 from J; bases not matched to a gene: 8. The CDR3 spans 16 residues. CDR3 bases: TGTGCCAGCAGCTTGGTCCCGGGACTAGAGGTCAATGAGCAGTTCTTC. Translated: CASSLVPGLEVNEQFF.

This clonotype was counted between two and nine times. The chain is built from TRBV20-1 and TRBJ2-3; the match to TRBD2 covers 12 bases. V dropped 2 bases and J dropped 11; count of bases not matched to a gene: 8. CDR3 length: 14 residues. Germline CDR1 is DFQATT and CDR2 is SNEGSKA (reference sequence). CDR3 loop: CSARSLAGGLLQYF. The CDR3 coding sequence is TGCAGTGCTAGATCCCTAGCGGGAGGGCTGTTGCAGTATTTT.

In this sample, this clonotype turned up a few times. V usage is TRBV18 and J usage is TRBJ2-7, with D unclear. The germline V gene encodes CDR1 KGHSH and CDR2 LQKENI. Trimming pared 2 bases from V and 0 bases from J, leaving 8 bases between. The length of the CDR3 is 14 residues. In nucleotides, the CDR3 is TGTGCCAGCTCACCATCAGCACCCTCCTACGAGCAGTACTTC. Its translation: CASSPSAPSYEQYF.

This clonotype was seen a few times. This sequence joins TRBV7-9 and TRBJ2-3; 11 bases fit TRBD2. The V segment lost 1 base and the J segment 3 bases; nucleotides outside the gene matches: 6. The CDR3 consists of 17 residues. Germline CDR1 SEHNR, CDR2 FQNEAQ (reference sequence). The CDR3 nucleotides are TGTGCCAGCAGCTTAGATACTAGCGGGGGATCTACAGATACGCAGTATTTT. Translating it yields CASSLDTSGGSTDTQYF.

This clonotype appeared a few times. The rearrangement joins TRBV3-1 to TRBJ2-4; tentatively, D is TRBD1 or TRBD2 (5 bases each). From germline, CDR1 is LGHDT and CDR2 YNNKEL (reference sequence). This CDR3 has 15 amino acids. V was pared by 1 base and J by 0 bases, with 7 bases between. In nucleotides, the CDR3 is TGTGCCAGCAGCCAAGGGGGGATAGCCAAAAACATTCAGTACTTC. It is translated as CASSQGGIAKNIQYF.

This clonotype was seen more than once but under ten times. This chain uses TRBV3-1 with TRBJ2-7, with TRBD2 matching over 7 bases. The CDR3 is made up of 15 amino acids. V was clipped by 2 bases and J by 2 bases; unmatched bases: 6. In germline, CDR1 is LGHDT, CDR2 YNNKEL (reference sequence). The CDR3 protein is CASSQYASGPYEQYF. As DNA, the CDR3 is TGTGCCAGCAGCCAATACGCTAGCGGCCCCTACGAGCAGTACTTC.

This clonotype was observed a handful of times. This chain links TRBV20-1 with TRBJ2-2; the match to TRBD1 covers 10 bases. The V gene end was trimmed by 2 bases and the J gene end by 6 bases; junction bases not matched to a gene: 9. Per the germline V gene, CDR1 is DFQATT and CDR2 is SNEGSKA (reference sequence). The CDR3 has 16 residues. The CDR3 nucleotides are TGCAGTGCTAGACCCCGGGACAGGGGCGACGCCGGGGAGCTGTTTTTT. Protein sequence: CSARPRDRGDAGELFF.

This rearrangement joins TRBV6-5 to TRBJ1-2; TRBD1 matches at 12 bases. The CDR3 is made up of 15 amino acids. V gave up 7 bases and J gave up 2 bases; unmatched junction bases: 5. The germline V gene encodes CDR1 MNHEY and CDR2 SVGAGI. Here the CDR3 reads CASTRGQGANYGYTF. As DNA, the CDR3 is TGTGCCAGCACAAGGGGACAGGGGGCCAACTATGGCTACACCTTC.

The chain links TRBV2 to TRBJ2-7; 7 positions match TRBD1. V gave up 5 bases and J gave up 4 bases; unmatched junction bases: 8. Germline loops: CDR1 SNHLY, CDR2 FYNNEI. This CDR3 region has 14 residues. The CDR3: CASSTPRDSYEQYF. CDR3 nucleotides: TGTGCCAGCAGTACCCCCCGGGACAGTTACGAGCAGTACTTC.

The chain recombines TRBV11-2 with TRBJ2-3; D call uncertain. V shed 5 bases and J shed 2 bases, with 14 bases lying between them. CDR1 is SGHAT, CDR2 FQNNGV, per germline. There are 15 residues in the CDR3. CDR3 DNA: TGTGCCAGCAGCGCCTCAGGATCCTCCACAGATACGCAGTATTTT. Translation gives CASSASGSSTDTQYF. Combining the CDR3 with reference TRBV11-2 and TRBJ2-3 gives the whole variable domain EAGVAQSPRYKIIEKRQSVAFWCNPISGHATLYWYQQILGQGPKLLIQFQNNGVVDDSQLPKDRFSAERLKGVDSTLKIQPAKLEDSAVYLCASSASGSSTDTQYFGPGTRLTVL.